These T cell receptor beta chains were read from a single sample in a study of T-cell memory formation after mild COVID-19. TCRdb analysed the 5' RACE reads with MiXCR anew, one entry per CDR3 protein. The data show some 270,000 distinct CDR3 sequences, approximately 15% seen once. Sequenced material: PBMCs or a T cell subset sorted from them (not recorded which). Receptor source: an adult woman who had mild COVID-19 (a few samples of this study predate the infection). Cell type and time point are not known. CDR3s include the opening cysteine and the closing phenylalanine or tryptophan. D genes are given only for firm matches. Clone sizes are given selectively: once, few, many, or a class where the clone is expanded.

TRBJ2-1,TRBV18,TRBD2,few,CASSSGSYEQFF,TGTGCCAGCTCAAGCGGGAGCTATGAGCAGTTCTTC
TRBJ2-1,TRBV29-1,.,.,CSVGVDPYNEQFF,TGCAGCGTGGGAGTAGATCCCTACAATGAGCAGTTCTTC
TRBJ2-5,TRBV5-1,TRBD2,.,CASSLAGLAGEAETQYF,TGCGCCAGCAGCTTGGCGGGACTAGCGGGAGAGGCAGAGACCCAGTACTTC
TRBJ2-1,TRBV12-3/TRBV12-4,TRBD1,few,CASSFDRAVYNEQFF,TGTGCCAGCAGTTTCGACAGGGCGGTCTACAATGAGCAGTTCTTC
TRBJ2-1,TRBV5-1,TRBD1,few,CASSLGTGEQFF,TGCGCCAGCAGCTTAGGGACAGGTGAGCAGTTCTTC
TRBJ2-1,TRBV10-3,.,few,CAISESGVQSEQFF,TGTGCCATCAGTGAGTCTGGCGTCCAAAGTGAGCAGTTCTTC
TRBJ2-3,TRBV12-3/TRBV12-4,TRBD2,.,CASATSGTPTDTQYF,TGTGCCAGCGCGACTAGCGGGACTCCCACAGATACGCAGTATTTT
TRBJ2-7,TRBV5-1,.,once,CASSLGGRATYEQYF,TGCGCCAGCAGCTTGGGTGGCAGGGCTACCTACGAGCAGTACTTC
TRBJ2-7,TRBV5-1,.,few,CASSLDARGYEQYF,TGCGCCAGCAGCTTGGATGCCAGGGGCTACGAGCAGTACTTC
TRBJ2-1,TRBV20-1,TRBD2,.,CSARLRGRAPNEQFF,TGCAGTGCTAGACTCCGCGGGAGGGCCCCCAATGAGCAGTTCTTC
TRBJ2-1,TRBV18,.,few,CASSPPISKRASSYNEQFF,TGTGCCAGCTCACCACCGATTTCGAAGCGGGCAAGCTCCTACAATGAGCAGTTCTTC
TRBJ2-5,TRBV12-3/TRBV12-4,.,.,CASSRREDQETQYF,TGTGCCAGCAGCCGCAGGGAGGACCAAGAGACCCAGTACTTC
TRBJ2-1,TRBV4-3,TRBD2,few,CASSQGLAGAWGINEQFF,TGCGCCAGCAGCCAAGGACTAGCGGGAGCCTGGGGAATCAATGAGCAGTTCTTC
TRBJ1-6,TRBV2,.,.,CASSRQNSPLHF,TGTGCCAGCAGTCGGCAAAATTCACCCCTCCACTTT
TRBJ1-6,TRBV20-1,.,.,CSARPGTANSPLHF,TGCAGTGCTAGACCCGGGACGGCAAATTCACCCCTCCACTTT
TRBJ1-6,TRBV6-5,TRBD1,few,CASSSPDRGQGSPLHF,TGTGCCAGCAGTTCTCCCGACAGGGGGCAAGGGTCACCCCTCCACTTT